These 19 T cell receptor beta chains share one sample of origin, sequenced in a study of patients and donors after allogeneic stem cell transplantation. MiXCR, applied by TCRdb to the RT-PCR reads, yields one record per CDR3 protein. The table records 900,000 to 1,000,000 distinct CDR3 sequences, over 15% of them present only once. The sequencing input was blood, either unsorted or a sorted T cell fraction (not recorded which). These TCRs come from a human donor who was either an allogeneic HSCT recipient or a stem cell or donor lymphocyte infusion donor (not recorded which). It is not recorded whose cells these are; they may come from a transplant donor.

In DNA, the CDR3 is TGTGCCAGCAGTAGGAGCTTTGAGCAGTACTTC. Protein product: CASSRSFEQYF. The chain employs TRBV5-4 and TRBJ2-7, with unresolved D. Per germline, CDR1 SGHNT and CDR2 YYREEE (reference sequence). V shed 5 bases and J shed 7 bases, with 10 bases lying between them. This CDR3 contains 11 residues.

This clonotype was seen more than once but under ten times. The chain is built from TRBV20-1 and TRBJ2-7, with TRBD2 matching 14 bases. This CDR3 has 14 residues. With 6 bases clipped from V and 7 bases from J, the junction kept 8 bases outside the gene matches. Germline-derived CDR1 and CDR2 are DFQATT and SNEGSKA (reference sequence). Written as DNA, the CDR3 is TGCAGTGCCAGACTAGCGGGAGGGCCGGGGGAGCAGTACTTC. It yields the protein CSARLAGGPGEQYF.

V is TRBV9 and J is TRBJ2-5; 9 positions agree with TRBD2. The germline V gene has CDR1 SGDLS and CDR2 YYNGEE. With 0 bases clipped from V and 1 base from J, the junction kept 4 bases outside the gene matches. The CDR3 sequence is 16 residues long. CDR3 residues: CASSVAPREGQETQYF. The CDR3 DNA follows: TGTGCCAGCAGCGTAGCTCCGCGGGAGGGCCAAGAGACCCAGTACTTC.

This clonotype was found a few times. The chain is built from TRBV5-6 and TRBJ2-7; either TRBD1 or TRBD2 may supply D (5 bases each). Trimming stripped 0 bases from V and 0 bases from J, with 10 bases between. This CDR3 region has 15 residues. Germline CDR1 is SGHDT and CDR2 is YYEEEE. The CDR3 bases are TGTGCCAGCAGCTTGGGATCAGGGAGCTCCTACGAGCAGTACTTC. It yields the protein CASSLGSGSSYEQYF.

The V call is TRBV5-1, the J call TRBJ2-3; possible D gene TRBD1, 5 bases. Looked up from germline, CDR1 is SGHRS and CDR2 is YFSETQ. Trimming cost V 2 bases and J 4 bases, with 11 bases left between them. The CDR3 runs 14 residues. The CDR3 nucleotides are TGCGCCAGCAGCTTTCTCAGGGATGCAGATACGCAGTATTTT. Translating gives CASSFLRDADTQYF. Combining the CDR3 with reference TRBV5-1 and TRBJ2-3 gives the whole variable domain KAGVTQTPRYLIKTRGQQVTLSCSPISGHRSVSWYQQTPGQGLQFLFEYFSETQRNKGNFPGRFSGRQFSNSRSEMNVSTLELGDSALYLCASSFLRDADTQYFGPGTRLTVL.

The rearrangement links TRBV7-3 to TRBJ1-1; D uncertain. This CDR3 has 15 amino acids. CDR1 is SGHTA and CDR2 is FQGTGA in the germline V gene. V lost 5 bases, J lost 0 bases, and 13 bases lay in between. CDR3 DNA: TGTGCCAGCAGCCCGGGCGGCAGGATGAACACTGAAGCTTTCTTT. The encoded protein is CASSPGGRMNTEAFF.

The J gene is TRBJ1-2, the V gene TRBV7-8; D is undetermined. The germline gives CDR1 SGHVS, CDR2 FQNEAQ. The CDR3 extends over 19 amino acids. The ends were cut back, 4 bases at V and 5 bases at J, with 29 bases in the middle. The CDR3 nucleotides are TGTGCCAGCAGCTCAACCTCGTCCAACCTATTGGGATCCGGGTATGGCTACACCTTC. Its translation: CASSSTSSNLLGSGYGYTF.

This clonotype was found a few times. The gene calls are TRBV6-1 and TRBJ2-7; D ambiguous. V shed 6 bases and J shed 2 bases, with 17 bases lying between them. In germline, CDR1 is MNHNS, CDR2 SASEGT. This CDR3 has 15 residues. CDR3 sequence (DNA): TGTGCCAGCAGATCTCCTGGGTTTAGAACCTACGAGCAGTACTTC. Protein sequence: CASRSPGFRTYEQYF.

This chain joins TRBV12-3 or TRBV12-4 and TRBJ2-7; 11 nucleotides agree with TRBD2. The V segment lost 5 bases and the J segment 3 bases; nucleotides outside the gene matches: 9. This CDR3 contains 16 residues. CDR3 sequence (DNA): TGTGCCAGCAGTGCTTCTTCTAGCGGGGGGAGCTACGAGCAGTACTTC. This codes for CASSASSSGGSYEQYF.

Many counts were recorded for this clonotype. The CDR3 reads CATSDPVGVYTF. The CDR3 DNA sequence: TGTGCCACCAGTGATCCCGTCGGCGTGTACACCTTC. The chain links TRBV24-1 to TRBJ1-2; D not resolved. The length of the CDR3 is 12 residues. Germline CDR1 is KGHDR and CDR2 is SFDVKD. V lost 3 bases, J lost 11 bases, and 12 bases lay in between.

V usage is TRBV6-5 and J usage is TRBJ2-5; perhaps TRBD1 as D (5 bases). Germline CDR1 MNHEY, CDR2 SVGAGI. This CDR3 contains 14 residues. Deletions cut 0 bases from V and 5 bases from J, with 10 bases between. The CDR3, as DNA: TGTGCCAGCAGTTACTCCCGCAGGGATGAGACCCAGTACTTC. The encoded protein is CASSYSRRDETQYF.

This clonotype was recorded a few times. The chain is built from TRBV12-3 or TRBV12-4 and TRBJ1-1; 7 bases agree with TRBD1. This CDR3 comprises 14 residues. J lost 5 bases, V lost 5 bases, and 8 bases had no gene match. The CDR3 DNA is TGTGCCAGCAGTATGAGACAGGGTACTACTGAAGCTTTCTTT. As protein: CASSMRQGTTEAFF.

This clonotype has more than one count but fewer than ten. The CDR3 is CASKITGSDTEAFF. The CDR3, as DNA: TGTGCCAGCAAAATAACAGGGTCCGACACTGAAGCTTTCTTT. The chain couples TRBV2 to TRBJ1-1, with a tentative D call TRBD1 (6 bases). The CDR3 loop spans 14 amino acids. CDR1 is SNHLY and CDR2 is FYNNEI in the germline V gene. Trimming took off 7 bases at V and 3 bases at J, with 15 bases between the two ends. Based on the CDR3 plus reference TRBV2 and TRBJ1-1, the full variable domain is EPEVTQTPSHQVTQMGQEVILRCVPISNHLYFYWYRQILGQKVEFLVSFYNNEISEKSEIFDDQFSVERPDGSNFTLKIRSTKLEDSAMYFCASKITGSDTEAFFGQGTRLTVV.

This clonotype was detected a few times. The chain is built from TRBV12-5 and TRBJ2-7; the match to TRBD1 covers 7 bases. Looked up from germline, CDR1 is LGHNT and CDR2 is FRNRAP. V was pared by 6 bases and J by 8 bases, with 13 bases of the junction left unmatched. The CDR3 length is 14 residues. In nucleotides, the CDR3 is TGTGCTAGTGGGTCGGACAGGACCCCCTCCCAGCAGTACTTC. Amino acids: CASGSDRTPSQQYF.

The table lists this clonotype with a few counts. The chain is built from TRBV7-9 and TRBJ2-3, with D perhaps TRBD1 or TRBD2 (5 bases each). The ends were cut back, 5 bases at V and 3 bases at J, with 15 bases in the middle. This CDR3 spans 15 amino acids. Germline values: CDR1 SEHNR, CDR2 FQNEAQ (reference sequence). The CDR3 DNA sequence: TGTGCCAGCAGCCCCACGGGACGCTTGACAGATACGCAGTATTTT. Amino acid sequence: CASSPTGRLTDTQYF.

This clonotype was seen a handful of times. The chain carries TRBV4-1 and TRBJ1-4; D possibly corresponds to TRBD1 (5 bases). The V end was cut by 0 bases, the J end by 0 bases, with 23 bases between. CDR3 size: 21 residues. Germline CDR1 is MGHRA and CDR2 is YSYEKL. The CDR3 DNA follows: TGCGCCAGCAGCCAAGATATAGACGCGGGGCCGTCTTTTTCAACTAATGAAAAACTGTTTTTT. Translated, it gives CASSQDIDAGPSFSTNEKLFF.

The gene calls are TRBV30 and TRBJ1-2; no reliable D call. CDR1 is GTSNPN, CDR2 SVGIG, per germline (reference sequence). The CDR3 is 10 residues long. The germline V and J ends were trimmed by 7 bases and 7 bases, with 10 bases remaining between them. CDR3 sequence: CAFQTAGYTF. Written as DNA, the CDR3 is TGTGCCTTTCAGACGGCTGGCTACACCTTC.

The chain employs TRBV7-6 and TRBJ2-3, with 11 positions matching TRBD2. CDR3 size: 15 residues. After removal of 5 bases from V and 2 bases from J, the junction contained 3 bases not matched to a gene. The germline CDR1 and CDR2 sequences are SGHVS and FNYEAQ. The CDR3: CASSRGLAATDTQYF. In nucleotides, the CDR3 is TGTGCCAGCAGCCGGGGACTAGCGGCCACAGATACGCAGTATTTT.

The V gene is TRBV5-1, the J gene TRBJ2-1; 8 bases line up with TRBD2. With V trimmed by 5 bases and J by 5 bases, 6 bases remained unmatched. Germline V gives CDR1 SGHRS, CDR2 YFSETQ. This CDR3 region has 14 residues. CDR3 protein: CASSSAGGHNEQFF. DNA of the CDR3: TGCGCCAGCAGTTCTGCGGGAGGCCACAATGAGCAGTTCTTC.